Shown below are 16 T cell receptor beta chains from a single sample sequenced in a study of cytomegalovirus exposure and HLA in healthy donors. Use of 60 Vbeta and 13 Jbeta primers characterized the PCR. TCRdb's table, derived via immunoSEQ multiplex PCR, lists solely in-frame clones and lacks some. The table lists around 110,000 clones, approximately 81% of them singletons. Sequences were obtained from PBMCs. These receptors originate from a woman under 30 in good health and CMV-seropositive.

This chain joins TRBV4-1 and TRBJ2-7; TRBD2 aligns across 10 bases. This CDR3 contains 16 residues. V shed 0 bases, J shed 7 bases, and the junction held 9 bases outside the gene matches. The germline gives CDR1 MGHRA, CDR2 YSYEKL. The CDR3: CASSQEPLAGVGEQYF. CDR3 sequence (DNA): TGCGCCAGCAGCCAAGAACCCCTAGCGGGAGTGGGAGAGCAGTACTTC.

The table lists this clone with a count of one. The rearrangement uses TRBV11-2 and TRBJ2-1; 8 positions agree with TRBD1. J lost 4 bases, V lost 1 base, and 3 bases had no gene match. The CDR3 runs to 15 residues. The V gene's germline CDR1 is SGHAT and CDR2 FQNNGV. The CDR3 DNA reads TGTGCCAGCAGCTTAGCGGGACAGGTATACAATGAGCAGTTCTTC. Its translation: CASSLAGQVYNEQFF.

This clone was observed once. The gene calls are TRBV5-1 and TRBJ2-2; D possibly corresponds to TRBD1 (5 bases). V was trimmed by 3 bases and J by 5 bases, leaving 23 bases between them. The germline V gene encodes CDR1 SGHRS and CDR2 YFSETQ. The length of the CDR3 is 18 residues. CDR3 region: CASSSRPGRDSETGELFF. The CDR3 DNA reads as TGCGCCAGCAGCTCCCGCCCCGGCAGGGATTCCGAGACCGGGGAGCTGTTTTTT.

The chain joins TRBV6-4 to TRBJ1-5, with 9 bases fitting TRBD1. The CDR3 is made up of 17 amino acids. The ends lost 5 bases at V and 1 base at J; junction bases unmatched: 9. Germline CDR1 MRHNA, CDR2 SNTAGT. CDR3 residues: CASSYRDRVRSNQPQHF. Written as DNA, the CDR3 is TGTGCCAGCAGTTACCGGGACAGGGTCCGGAGCAATCAGCCCCAGCATTTT.

This sequence joins TRBV6-5 and TRBJ2-7; 7 nucleotides line up with TRBD1. CDR3 length: 13 amino acids. Germline V gene lookup returns CDR1 MNHEY and CDR2 SVGAGI. J was trimmed by 3 bases and V by 8 bases; bases with no gene match: 7. The CDR3 loop is CASGDRVHYEQYF. CDR3 DNA sequence: TGTGCCAGCGGAGACAGGGTTCACTACGAGCAGTACTTC.

This clone appeared a few times. V gene TRBV6-1 combines with J gene TRBJ2-5, with TRBD2 matching 7 bases. J gave up 5 bases and V 2 bases, and 8 bases lay outside the gene matches. This CDR3 contains 15 residues. From germline, CDR1 is MNHNS and CDR2 SASEGT. CDR3 region: CASSEIRWGGETQYF. The CDR3 DNA follows: TGTGCCAGCAGTGAAATAAGGTGGGGGGGGGAGACCCAGTACTTC.

This chain connects TRBV7-8 to TRBJ1-4; D uncertain. Germline-derived CDR1 and CDR2 are SGHVS and FQNEAQ. The CDR3 totals 15 residues. Trimming removed 3 bases from V and 3 bases from J, with 11 bases in between. The DNA for the CDR3 is TGTGCCAGCAGCTTGATCGAGCGCCCTAATGAAAAACTGTTTTTT. Translating it yields CASSLIERPNEKLFF. The variable domain in full, completed from reference TRBV7-8 and TRBJ1-4, reads GAGVSQSPRYKVAKRGQDVALRCDPISGHVSLFWYQQALGQGPEFLTYFQNEAQLDKSGLPSDRFFAERPEGSVSTLKIQRTQQEDSAVYLCASSLIERPNEKLFFGSGTQLSVL.

There are a few counts of this clone. The CDR3 DNA reads TGTGCCTGGTATAAGAGGCGGGACAATGAGCAGTTCTTC. Its protein product is CAWYKRRDNEQFF. This chain joins TRBV30 and TRBJ2-1; tentatively, D is TRBD2 (5 bases). V lost 5 bases to trimming and J lost 5 bases, with 13 bases between them. Germline-derived CDR1 and CDR2 are GTSNPN and SVGIG (reference sequence). This CDR3 contains 13 residues. Supplemented by reference TRBV30 and TRBJ2-1, the full variable domain reads SQTIHQWPATLVQPVGSPLSLECTVEGTSNPNLYWYRQAAGRGLQLLFYSVGIGQISSEVPQNLSASRPQDRQFILSSKKLLLSDSGFYLCAWYKRRDNEQFFGPGTRLTVL.

The chain recombines TRBV27 with TRBJ2-3; D may be TRBD2 (6 bases). From germline, CDR1 is MNHEY and CDR2 SMNVEV (reference sequence). V lost 7 bases to trimming and J lost 5 bases, with 19 bases between them. The CDR3 length is 15 residues. This CDR3 reads CASNSGHPEGDTQYF. Here the CDR3 DNA reads TGTGCCAGCAATTCTGGGCATCCGGAGGGAGATACGCAGTATTTT.

This chain uses TRBV10-3 with TRBJ2-7; maybe TRBD2 (6 bases). CDR1 ENHRY and CDR2 SYGVKD come from the germline V gene. This CDR3 is 14 amino acids long. Trimming removed 0 bases from V and 4 bases from J, with 10 bases in between. CDR3 DNA sequence: TGTGCCATCAGTGAGTCGGTAGGAGGGTACGAGCAGTACTTC. It is translated as CAISESVGGYEQYF.

The chain recombines TRBV10-3 with TRBJ2-3, with 10 bases aligning to TRBD2. Germline V gene sequence: CDR1 ENHRY, CDR2 SYGVKD. The CDR3 totals 15 residues. J lost 7 bases, V lost 6 bases, and 10 bases had no gene match. CDR3 bases: TGTGCCATCAGGGGCGGACTAGCGGCTTCTAATACGCAGTATTTT. It codes for CAIRGGLAASNTQYF.

J is TRBJ2-1 and V is TRBV7-2, with a weak D call TRBD2 (6 bases). V lost 0 bases to trimming and J lost 6 bases, with 12 bases between them. Germline loops: CDR1 SGHTA, CDR2 FQGNSA. The CDR3 covers 15 residues. CDR3 DNA sequence: TGTGCCAGCAGCTTAGCGGCTAGCGCGGGCAATGAGCAGTTCTTC. This sequence encodes CASSLAASAGNEQFF.

The CDR3 spells CASSLANSGTYEQYF. In DNA, the CDR3 is TGCGCCAGCAGCTTGGCCAATAGCGGAACCTACGAGCAGTACTTC. This sequence joins TRBV5-1 and TRBJ2-5; D perhaps matches TRBD2 (6 bases). The end of the DNA fits TRBJ2-7 better, so the J call may be wrong. CDR3 size: 15 residues. Per germline, CDR1 SGHRS and CDR2 YFSETQ.

The gene calls are TRBV11-1 and TRBJ2-7; a possible D gene is TRBD2 (6 bases). The CDR3 consists of 12 residues. Germline V gene sequence: CDR1 SGHAT, CDR2 FQDESV (reference sequence). Trimming cost V 7 bases and J 3 bases, with 10 bases left between them. CDR3 loop: CASNDGSYEQYF. CDR3 bases: TGTGCCAGCAATGACGGGAGCTACGAGCAGTACTTC.

The chain is built from TRBV30 and TRBJ1-5, with TRBD1 as a possible D gene (6 bases). The CDR3 is 15 amino acids. V lost 0 bases to trimming and J lost 3 bases, with 12 bases between them. The V gene's germline CDR1 is GTSNPN and CDR2 SVGIG (reference sequence). CDR3 in amino acids: CAWSVTGPANQPQHF. Written as DNA, the CDR3 is TGTGCCTGGAGTGTAACAGGGCCGGCCAATCAGCCCCAGCATTTT. Using reference TRBV30 and TRBJ1-5 for the parts outside the CDR3, the full variable domain is SQTIHQWPATLVQPVGSPLSLECTVEGTSNPNLYWYRQAAGRGLQLLFYSVGIGQISSEVPQNLSASRPQDRQFILSSKKLLLSDSGFYLCAWSVTGPANQPQHFGDGTRLSIL.

The chain has TRBV25-1 and TRBJ1-1; 10 bases map to TRBD1. Germline CDR1 is MGHDK and CDR2 is SYGVNS. The V gene end was trimmed by 3 bases and the J gene end by 6 bases; junction bases not matched to a gene: 4. CDR3 size: 14 residues. The CDR3 coding sequence is TGTGCCAGCAGTGAGCCCGGGACAGGGGCTGAAGCTTTCTTT. Protein product: CASSEPGTGAEAFF.